This is a list of T cell receptor beta chains from one sample in a study of OX40 agonist ivuxolimab in advanced cancers. TCRdb's copy holds only in-frame clones and misses some; the assay was immunoSEQ multiplex PCR. The sample lists 35,000 to 45,000 clones; 85% to 95% were seen once. The starting material was CD4+ or CD8+ T cells sorted from blood, obtained in a trial of the OX40 agonist ivuxolimab. These receptor sequences come from an adult with an advanced solid tumor such as melanoma, head and neck, liver or kidney cancer. Each CDR3 is given with its conserved first and last residue. The order of the fields is D gene, V gene, clone size, J gene, CDR3 DNA, CDR3 protein. A D gene is named only where the DNA matches it firmly. Clone size, where shown, is once, few, many, or a class for clones that have expanded.

-,TRBV4-1,-,TRBJ2-7,TGCGCCAGCAGCCCCCTAGGGGGGGCTGGGGAGCAGTACTTC,CASSPLGGAGEQYF
-,TRBV28,-,TRBJ1-2,TGTGCCAGCAGTCTGCCAGGGTTGGGCTATGGCTACACCTTC,CASSLPGLGYGYTF
-,TRBV27,-,TRBJ1-1,TGTGCCAGCAGTCCGCCGACAGAGAACACTGAAGCTTTCTTT,CASSPPTENTEAFF
TRBD2,TRBV5-1,once,TRBJ2-1,TGCGCCAGCAGCCAGGACGAGGGACTAGCGTTGTACAATGAGCAGTTCTTC,CASSQDEGLALYNEQFF
-,TRBV28,-,TRBJ1-3,TGTGCCAGCAGTCTCCCCGAGGCGGGCTCTGGAAACACCATATATTTT,CASSLPEAGSGNTIYF
-,TRBV6-6,-,TRBJ2-7,TGTGCCAGCAGTCCCCGGGGGTCTTCCTACGAGCAGTACTTC,CASSPRGSSYEQYF
-,TRBV9,-,TRBJ2-7,TGTGCCAGCAGCGTAGGAGTAGGGTTAGCCGAGCAGTACTTC,CASSVGVGLAEQYF
-,TRBV30,once,TRBJ2-2,TGTGCCTGGAGAGCACGCATGGGACCCGGGGAGCTGTTTTTT,CAWRARMGPGELFF
-,TRBV27,-,TRBJ1-5,TGTGCCAGCAGTTTATCGTGGTTTCAGCCCCAGCATTTT,CASSLSWFQPQHF
TRBD1,TRBV15,-,TRBJ1-1,TGTGCCACCGGGGGGACAGTTATGAACACTGAAGCTTTCTTT,CATGGTVMNTEAFF
-,TRBV4-3,-,TRBJ2-1,TGCGCCAGCAGCCAAGATGGGGGGAACAATGAGCAGTTCTTC,CASSQDGGNNEQFF
TRBD2,TRBV25-1,-,TRBJ2-5,TGTGCCAGCAGTGACCCGGCGGGAGGAGAAGAGACCCAGTACTTC,CASSDPAGGEETQYF
-,TRBV7-3,-,TRBJ2-1,TGTGCCAGCAGCTTAGGCCCACCGGGAGAGGTAGGGAATGAGCAGTTCTTC,CASSLGPPGEVGNEQFF
-,TRBV10-3,-,TRBJ2-2,TGTGCCACTTTAGACAGGTGGACCGGGGAGCTGTTTTTT,CATLDRWTGELFF
TRBD2,TRBV7-2,-,TRBJ2-7,TGTGCCAGCAGCTCATTAGGACTAGCGGGAGAACGGAACGAGCAGTACTTC,CASSSLGLAGERNEQYF
-,TRBV5-1,-,TRBJ2-2,TGCGCCAGCAGCTTGACAGGGCCCCGCGGCGGGGAGCTGTTTTTT,CASSLTGPRGGELFF
-,TRBV6-6,-,TRBJ2-2,TGTGCCAGCAGTTCCGTGGGGCCCGGGGAGCTGTTTTTT,CASSSVGPGELFF
-,TRBV29-1,-,TRBJ2-5,TGCAGCGTTGAAAGCGAGACCCAGTACTTC,CSVESETQYF
-,TRBV1,-,TRBJ2-2,TGCACCCCCCCCGGGGGGCCCAAAATATTGTTTTTT,CTPPGGPKILFF
-,TRBV7-9,few,TRBJ1-1,TGTGCCAGCAGCCCATCCTCCTCCCCCCGTCCAGGGATGGGGACTGAAGCTTTCTTT,CASSPSSSPRPGMGTEAFF